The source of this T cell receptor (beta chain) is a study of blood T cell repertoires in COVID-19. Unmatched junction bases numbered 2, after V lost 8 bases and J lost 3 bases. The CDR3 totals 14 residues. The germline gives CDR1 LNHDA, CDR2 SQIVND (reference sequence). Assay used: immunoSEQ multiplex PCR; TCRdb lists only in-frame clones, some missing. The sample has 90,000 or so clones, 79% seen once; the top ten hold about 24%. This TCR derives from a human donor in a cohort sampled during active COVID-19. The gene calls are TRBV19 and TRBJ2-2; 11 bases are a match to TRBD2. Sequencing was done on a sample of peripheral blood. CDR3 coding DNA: TGTGCCAGTGGTAGCGGGAGGGACACCGGGGAGCTGTTTTTT. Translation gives CASGSGRDTGELFF.